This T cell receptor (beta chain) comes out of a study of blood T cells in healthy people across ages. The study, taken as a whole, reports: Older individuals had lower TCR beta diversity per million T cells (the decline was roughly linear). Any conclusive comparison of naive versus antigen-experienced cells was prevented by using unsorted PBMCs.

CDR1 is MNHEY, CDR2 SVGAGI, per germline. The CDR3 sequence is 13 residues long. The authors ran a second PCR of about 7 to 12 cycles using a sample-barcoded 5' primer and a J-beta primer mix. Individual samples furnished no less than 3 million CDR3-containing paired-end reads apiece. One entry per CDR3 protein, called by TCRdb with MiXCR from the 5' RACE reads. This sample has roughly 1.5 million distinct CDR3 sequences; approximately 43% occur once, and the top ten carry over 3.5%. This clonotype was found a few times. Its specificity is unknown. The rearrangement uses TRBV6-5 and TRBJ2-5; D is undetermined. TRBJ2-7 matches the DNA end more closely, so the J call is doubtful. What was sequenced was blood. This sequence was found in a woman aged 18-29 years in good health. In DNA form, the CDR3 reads TGTGCCAGCAGCCCGGGCCGGTTCCACGAGCAGTACTTC. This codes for CASSPGRFHEQYF.